Listed here are 12 T cell receptor delta chains from one sample, sequenced in a study of γδ T cells in repeated Plasmodium falciparum infection (TCRdb year 2021). For bulk TCR repertoire analysis, Vgamma9/Vdelta2+ and Vdelta2-negative gammadelta T cell populations were flow-sorted out of peripheral blood mononuclear cells. Library generation was performed with multiplex PCR. Sequencing was carried out with an Illumina MiSeq. TCRdb reprocessed the public data with the CATT caller; entries with the same nucleotide sequence were combined afterwards. Present in this sample are around 89,000 delta-chain clones, approximately 1.4% of which were seen just once. 8.5% to 10% of the sample comes from the top ten. The source material was gamma-delta T cells from blood. These receptors originate from a pool of human donors (malaria-infected and uninfected, not separated).

This clone showed up just a few times. This sequence joins TRDV1 and TRDJ1, with TRDD3 identical over 8 bases. Trimming removed 0 bases from V and 2 bases from J; junction bases left unmatched: 17. This CDR3 contains 20 residues. Germline V gene data show CDR1 as TSWWSYY and CDR2 as QGS. Here the CDR3 DNA reads TGTGCTCTTGGGGAACTAAGTCCCAACTACTGGGGGTGGAGAACCGATAAACTCATCTTT. Amino acids: CALGELSPNYWGWRTDKLIF.

This clone appeared a few times. A far more abundant clone sits one base away, making this likely a read error. Different DNA sequences within this sample yield the same CDR3. CDR3 nucleotides: TGTGCTCTTGGGGAACTTCCATTACTCTCGAACCCTTGGGGATCCCATTACACCGATAAACTCATCTTT. Residues: CALGELPLLSNPWGSHYTDKLIF. This chain connects TRDV1 to TRDJ1; D possibly corresponds to TRDD3 (6 bases). TCRdb lists no J gene, so it was determined here by aligning the DNA to germline. Trimming took 0 bases from V and 0 from J, leaving 32 bases between them. This CDR3 region has 23 residues. The germline CDR1 and CDR2 sequences are TSWWSYY and QGS.

A remark on this clone: Only one base separates this from a far larger clonotype, so it likely reflects a read error. Other nucleotide sequences from this sample produce the same CDR3. The CDR3 DNA reads as TGTGCTCTTGGGGAAGGCTTCACCTACGTCCCTACTCATAGGTACACCGATAAACTCATCTTT. Translated: CALGEGFTYVPTHRYTDKLIF. The chain recombines TRDV1 with TRDJ1, with D maybe TRDD2 (5 bases). No J segment appears in TCRdb, so it was assigned here by matching the sequence to germline. Trimming pared 2 bases from V and 0 bases from J, leaving 28 bases between. Germline V CDR1 and CDR2: TSWWSYY, QGS. The CDR3 contains 21 residues.

This clone was picked up many times. The chain combines TRDV2 with TRDJ1; 13 nucleotides line up with TRDD3. The J gene, missing from TCRdb, was assigned here through DNA to germline matching. The CDR3 extends over 18 amino acids. Germline values: CDR1 GEAIGNYY, CDR2 EKD. Trimming removed 0 bases from V and 3 bases from J; junction bases left unmatched: 9. CDR3 sequence (DNA): TGTGCCTGTGACACCGTTTCTACTGGGGGATACGATCCCGATAAACTCATCTTT. Encoded protein: CACDTVSTGGYDPDKLIF.

There are a few counts of this clone. This sequence is one base from a far larger clone and is likely a read error. Other DNA sequences in the sample encode the same CDR3. CDR3 sequence: CACEALGDTGTDKLIF. The DNA of the CDR3 is TGTGCCTGTGAAGCGCTGGGGGATACGGGGACCGATAAACTCATCTTT. The V and J genes are TRDV2 and TRDJ1, with 12 positions matching TRDD3. TCRdb is silent on the J gene; assignment here came from matching the DNA to germline. The V segment lost 4 bases and the J segment 2 bases; nucleotides outside the gene matches: 7. This CDR3 contains 16 residues. Germline CDR1 GEAIGNYY, CDR2 EKD.

The sample holds one count of this clone. This specimen includes other DNA sequences encoding the same CDR3. The chain joins TRDV2 to TRDJ1, with TRDD3 matching over 13 bases. The J gene comes from matching the DNA to germline here; TCRdb lacks it. In germline, CDR1 is GEAIGNYY, CDR2 EKD. The CDR3 length is 17 residues. The junction had 7 bases not matched to a gene; V was cut back by 0 bases and J by 4 bases. The CDR3, as DNA: TGTGCCTGTGACACCTTAGTACTGGGGGATACGAGCGATAAACTCATCTTT. Its translation: CACDTLVLGDTSDKLIF.

This clone was detected a few times. An end of the junction differs from the germline gene, which may be a read error. The J gene is TRDJ1, the V gene TRDV1; 7 bases map to TRDD3. Here the J gene came from matching the DNA to germline, since TCRdb omits it. CDR1 is TSWWSYY and CDR2 is QGS in the germline V gene. The CDR3 totals 20 residues. The DNA of the CDR3 is TGTGCTCTTGGGGACAAGGCCTTCTACCGGTACTGGGGAGGGACCGGTAAACTCATCTTT. Translating gives CALGDKAFYRYWGGTGKLIF.

This clone is classed as medium-sized (0.01 to 0.1%). Additional DNA sequences in this sample encode the identical CDR3. The chain links TRDV1 to TRDJ1, with D possibly matching TRDD3 (5 bases). The CDR3 sequence is 12 residues long. CDR1 and CDR2 from the germline V gene are TSWWSYY and QGS. The CDR3: CALRGGTDKLIF. The CDR3 DNA reads TGTGCACTCAGGGGAGGCACCGATAAACTCATCTTT.

This clone showed up many times. This sequence may be a read error, since a much larger clone differs from it by one base. Additional DNA sequences in this sample encode the identical CDR3. The chain couples TRDV1 to TRDJ1, with D perhaps TRDD3 (6 bases). CDR3 length: 14 amino acids. The V gene's germline CDR1 is TSWWSYY and CDR2 QGS. The CDR3 spells CALGELRYADKLIF. CDR3 coding DNA: TGTGCTCTCGGGGAACTTCGATACGCCGATAAACTCATCTTT.

This clone was detected only a few times. A far larger clone lies a single base away; this is likely a read error. Other DNA sequences of this sample code for an identical CDR3. The rearrangement joins TRDV1 to TRDJ1; possibly TRDD2 for D (5 bases). The J gene was missing in TCRdb and was found by matching the end of the DNA to germline. The CDR3 length is 18 residues. V was cut by 3 bases and J by 3 bases, with 23 bases left in between. Looked up from germline, CDR1 is TSWWSYY and CDR2 is QGS. CDR3 sequence reads: CALGDLSPIPLAADKLIF. The CDR3 nucleotides are TGTGCTCTTGGGGACCTTAGTCCAATTCCTTTGGCGGCCGATAAACTCATCTTT.

This clone was seen a few times. The likely explanation is a read error, given a far larger clone one base away. Other DNA sequences within the sample encode an identical CDR3. The V gene is TRDV3, the J gene TRDJ1; perhaps TRDD3 as D (5 bases). Trimming removed 3 bases at V and 0 bases at J, with 17 bases between. Germline lookup yields CDR1 TVYSNPD and CDR2 GDNSRS (reference sequence). This CDR3 is 15 amino acids long. CDR3: CAFRSLGWYTDKLIF. CDR3 nucleotides: TGTGCCTTCCGTTCCCTGGGTTGGTACACCGATAAACTCATCTTT.

With regard to this clone: TCRdb's protein, taken from a much larger clone, differs from this DNA's translation at residue 15, likely owing to a read error; the protein displayed comes from the DNA. The chain is built from TRDV2 and TRDJ1; TRDD3 matches at 8 bases. TCRdb gives no J gene; it was assigned here by matching the DNA to germline. Germline CDR1 and CDR2: GEAIGNYY and EKD. This CDR3 is built from 19 residues. The CDR3 sequence is CACDSFFTRTGGYTNKLIF. The CDR3 DNA sequence: TGTGCCTGTGACTCGTTCTTCACGCGTACTGGGGGCTACACCAATAAACTCATCTTT.